Sequencing of this TCR beta chain was carried out in a study of response to subunit inactivated influenza vaccine. Points from the study as a whole: Authors suggested each seasonal flu vaccination may recruit only limited numbers of new T cells.

The CDR3 totals 14 residues. The J segment lost 2 bases and the V segment lost 6 bases, leaving 7 bases of the junction unmatched. The V gene's germline CDR1 is MDHEN and CDR2 SYDVKM. In its sample, this clonotype was seen a few times. Its antigen is unknown. TCRdb re-analysed the RT-PCR reads in MiXCR, keeping a single row per CDR3 protein. The table has 600,000 to 850,000 distinct CDR3 sequences, 14% seen once. The receptor comes from a man aged 50 to 59 who received an inactivated influenza vaccine. The input for sequencing was PBMCs from blood, taken around 15 days before vaccination. The V call is TRBV28, the J call TRBJ2-7; 7 bases line up with TRBD1. CDR3 protein: CASRVTGDPYEQYF. DNA of the CDR3: TGTGCCAGCAGAGTAACAGGGGACCCCTACGAGCAGTACTTC.